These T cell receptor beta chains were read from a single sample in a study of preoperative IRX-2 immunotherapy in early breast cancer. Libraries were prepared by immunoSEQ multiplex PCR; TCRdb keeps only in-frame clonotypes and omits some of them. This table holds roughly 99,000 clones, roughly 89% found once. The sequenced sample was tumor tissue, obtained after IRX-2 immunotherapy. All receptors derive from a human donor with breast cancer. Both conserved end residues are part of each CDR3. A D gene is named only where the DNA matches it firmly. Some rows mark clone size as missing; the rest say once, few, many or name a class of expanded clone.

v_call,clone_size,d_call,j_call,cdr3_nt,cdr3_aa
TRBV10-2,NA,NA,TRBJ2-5,TGCGCCAGCAGTGAACAAACCGAAGAGACCCAGTACTTC,CASSEQTEETQYF
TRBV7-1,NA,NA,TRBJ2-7,TGTGCCAGCAGCCAAGCGGCAGGGTTCCCCTACGAGCAGTACTTC,CASSQAAGFPYEQYF
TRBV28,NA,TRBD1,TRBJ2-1,TGTGCCAGCGGGACAGGTCCGGATGAGCAGTTCTTC,CASGTGPDEQFF
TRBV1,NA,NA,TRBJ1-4,TGCGCCAGCAGCCCCCGGACAGGGAAAGATGAAAAACTGTTTTTT,CASSPRTGKDEKLFF
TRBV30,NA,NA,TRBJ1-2,TGTGCCTGGAGTGTTCAGTTTGACCGACTACTCTTC,CAWSVQFDRLLF
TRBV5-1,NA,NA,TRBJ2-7,TGCGCCAGCAGCTTGGCCTGGCAGGTTACCTACGAGCAGTACTTC,CASSLAWQVTYEQYF
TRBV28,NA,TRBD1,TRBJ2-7,TGTGCCAGCAGTGCGATGGGGACAGGATCCTACGAGCAGTACTTC,CASSAMGTGSYEQYF
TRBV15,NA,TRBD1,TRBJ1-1,TGTGCCACCCTCGGGGACAGGGGAGACACTGAAGCTTTCTTT,CATLGDRGDTEAFF
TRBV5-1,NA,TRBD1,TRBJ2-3,TGCGCCAGCCGCCGGACAGGGCAAGCTAGCACAGATACGCAGTATTTT,CASRRTGQASTDTQYF
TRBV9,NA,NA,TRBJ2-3,TGTGCCAGCAGCGCGGACCGAACAGATACGCAGTATTTT,CASSADRTDTQYF
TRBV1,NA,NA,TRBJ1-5,TGCGCCAGCAGCCCCCAGAGGATTGGTCAGCCCCAGCATTTT,CASSPQRIGQPQHF
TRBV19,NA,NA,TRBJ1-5,TGTGCCAGTAGTATGGGGACGTTCGATCAGCCCCAGCATTTT,CASSMGTFDQPQHF
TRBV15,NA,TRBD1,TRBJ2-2,TGTGCCACCAGCACCCGGACAGGGATGGACACCGGGGAGCTGTTTTTT,CATSTRTGMDTGELFF
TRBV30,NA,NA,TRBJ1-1,TGTGCCTGGAGTGAACTCGACTGGAACACTGAAGCTTTCTTT,CAWSELDWNTEAFF
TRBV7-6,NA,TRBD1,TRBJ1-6,TGTGCCAGCAGGGCCGGGACAGAGAATTCACCCCTCCACTTT,CASRAGTENSPLHF
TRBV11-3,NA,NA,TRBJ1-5,TGTGCCAGCAGCTTCTTGGGTGTGGGCAATCAGCCCCAGCATTTT,CASSFLGVGNQPQHF
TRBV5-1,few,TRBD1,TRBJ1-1,TGCGCCAGCAGCTTGGCCACGGGGACAGACATGAACACTGAAGCTTTCTTT,CASSLATGTDMNTEAFF
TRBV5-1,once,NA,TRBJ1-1,TGCGCCAGCAGCTCTCTGGGGGGCAGTCTGGACACTGAAGCTTTCTTT,CASSSLGGSLDTEAFF
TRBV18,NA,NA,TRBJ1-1,TGTGCCAGCTCACCAACTAACAGTATGAACACTGAAGCTTTCTTT,CASSPTNSMNTEAFF
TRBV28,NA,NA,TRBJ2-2,TGTGCCAGCAGCCGTTTAATTCGGGACCCCCTATTGTTCGGGGAGCTGTTTTTT,CASSRLIRDPLLFGELFF
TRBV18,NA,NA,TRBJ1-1,TGTGCCAGCTCACCTACCCAGGGTGAAGCTGAAGCTTTCTTT,CASSPTQGEAEAFF
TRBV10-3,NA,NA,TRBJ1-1,TGTGCCATCAGTGAGTCGCGGACAGAAGCTTTCTTT,CAISESRTEAFF
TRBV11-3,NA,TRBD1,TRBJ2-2,TGTGCCAGCAGCACCCGGGACAGGGGGCTTAGCGGGGAGCTGTTTTTT,CASSTRDRGLSGELFF
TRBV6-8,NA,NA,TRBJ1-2,TGTGCCAGCAGTTACCGCGGACCCGAAACCACGACTAACTATGGCTACACCTTC,CASSYRGPETTTNYGYTF
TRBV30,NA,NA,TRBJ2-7,TGTGCCCTGTGGAGGGGTGCGTACGAGCAGTACTTC,CALWRGAYEQYF
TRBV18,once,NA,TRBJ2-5,TGTGCCAGCTCACCTGCCCAAGAGACCCAGTACTTC,CASSPAQETQYF
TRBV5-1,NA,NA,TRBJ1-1,TGCGCCAGCAGCGAGGGAGGGCGAGGGACTGAAGCTTTCTTT,CASSEGGRGTEAFF
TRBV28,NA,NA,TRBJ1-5,TGTGCCAGCAGTTTGGTTGGCGGGCCCCAGCATTTT,CASSLVGGPQHF
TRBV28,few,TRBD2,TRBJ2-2,TGTGCCAGCAGTTCCCTCTCCGGTAGCGGGAGTTTTAACACCGGGGAGCTGTTTTTT,CASSSLSGSGSFNTGELFF
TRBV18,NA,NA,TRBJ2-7,TGTGCCAGCTCACCAAGCCAGTCCCAAACCTACGAGCAGTACTTC,CASSPSQSQTYEQYF
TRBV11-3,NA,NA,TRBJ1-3,TGTGCCAGCAGCCCTGGGGGGCCTTACTCTGGAAACACCATATATTTT,CASSPGGPYSGNTIYF
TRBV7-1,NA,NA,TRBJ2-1,TGTGCCAGCAGCTTCCAGAGCCCTGGGAATGAGCAGTTCTTC,CASSFQSPGNEQFF
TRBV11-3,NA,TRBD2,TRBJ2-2,TGTGCCAGCAGTAGCGGGGAATTCACCGGGGAGCTGTTTTTT,CASSSGEFTGELFF
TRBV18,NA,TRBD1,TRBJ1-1,TGTGCCAGCTCACTGGGACAGGGAGGGGTAAACACTGAAGCTTTCTTT,CASSLGQGGVNTEAFF
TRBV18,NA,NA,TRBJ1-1,TGTGCCAGCTCACTGCTGGGAATGAACACTGAAGCTTTCTTT,CASSLLGMNTEAFF
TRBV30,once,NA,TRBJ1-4,TGTGCCTGGAGCGGGGACCGGGTTAAAGAAAAACTGTTTTTT,CAWSGDRVKEKLFF
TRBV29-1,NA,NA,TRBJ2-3,TGCAGCGTTGTCGGGCACAGCACAGATACGCAGTATTTT,CSVVGHSTDTQYF
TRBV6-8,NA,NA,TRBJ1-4,TGTGCCAGCAGTTACGCCCCAGGGGCAGTGTTTTTT,CASSYAPGAVFF
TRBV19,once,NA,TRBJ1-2,TGTGCCAGTACCCTAACCGGGGGCGGCTATGGCTACACCTTC,CASTLTGGGYGYTF